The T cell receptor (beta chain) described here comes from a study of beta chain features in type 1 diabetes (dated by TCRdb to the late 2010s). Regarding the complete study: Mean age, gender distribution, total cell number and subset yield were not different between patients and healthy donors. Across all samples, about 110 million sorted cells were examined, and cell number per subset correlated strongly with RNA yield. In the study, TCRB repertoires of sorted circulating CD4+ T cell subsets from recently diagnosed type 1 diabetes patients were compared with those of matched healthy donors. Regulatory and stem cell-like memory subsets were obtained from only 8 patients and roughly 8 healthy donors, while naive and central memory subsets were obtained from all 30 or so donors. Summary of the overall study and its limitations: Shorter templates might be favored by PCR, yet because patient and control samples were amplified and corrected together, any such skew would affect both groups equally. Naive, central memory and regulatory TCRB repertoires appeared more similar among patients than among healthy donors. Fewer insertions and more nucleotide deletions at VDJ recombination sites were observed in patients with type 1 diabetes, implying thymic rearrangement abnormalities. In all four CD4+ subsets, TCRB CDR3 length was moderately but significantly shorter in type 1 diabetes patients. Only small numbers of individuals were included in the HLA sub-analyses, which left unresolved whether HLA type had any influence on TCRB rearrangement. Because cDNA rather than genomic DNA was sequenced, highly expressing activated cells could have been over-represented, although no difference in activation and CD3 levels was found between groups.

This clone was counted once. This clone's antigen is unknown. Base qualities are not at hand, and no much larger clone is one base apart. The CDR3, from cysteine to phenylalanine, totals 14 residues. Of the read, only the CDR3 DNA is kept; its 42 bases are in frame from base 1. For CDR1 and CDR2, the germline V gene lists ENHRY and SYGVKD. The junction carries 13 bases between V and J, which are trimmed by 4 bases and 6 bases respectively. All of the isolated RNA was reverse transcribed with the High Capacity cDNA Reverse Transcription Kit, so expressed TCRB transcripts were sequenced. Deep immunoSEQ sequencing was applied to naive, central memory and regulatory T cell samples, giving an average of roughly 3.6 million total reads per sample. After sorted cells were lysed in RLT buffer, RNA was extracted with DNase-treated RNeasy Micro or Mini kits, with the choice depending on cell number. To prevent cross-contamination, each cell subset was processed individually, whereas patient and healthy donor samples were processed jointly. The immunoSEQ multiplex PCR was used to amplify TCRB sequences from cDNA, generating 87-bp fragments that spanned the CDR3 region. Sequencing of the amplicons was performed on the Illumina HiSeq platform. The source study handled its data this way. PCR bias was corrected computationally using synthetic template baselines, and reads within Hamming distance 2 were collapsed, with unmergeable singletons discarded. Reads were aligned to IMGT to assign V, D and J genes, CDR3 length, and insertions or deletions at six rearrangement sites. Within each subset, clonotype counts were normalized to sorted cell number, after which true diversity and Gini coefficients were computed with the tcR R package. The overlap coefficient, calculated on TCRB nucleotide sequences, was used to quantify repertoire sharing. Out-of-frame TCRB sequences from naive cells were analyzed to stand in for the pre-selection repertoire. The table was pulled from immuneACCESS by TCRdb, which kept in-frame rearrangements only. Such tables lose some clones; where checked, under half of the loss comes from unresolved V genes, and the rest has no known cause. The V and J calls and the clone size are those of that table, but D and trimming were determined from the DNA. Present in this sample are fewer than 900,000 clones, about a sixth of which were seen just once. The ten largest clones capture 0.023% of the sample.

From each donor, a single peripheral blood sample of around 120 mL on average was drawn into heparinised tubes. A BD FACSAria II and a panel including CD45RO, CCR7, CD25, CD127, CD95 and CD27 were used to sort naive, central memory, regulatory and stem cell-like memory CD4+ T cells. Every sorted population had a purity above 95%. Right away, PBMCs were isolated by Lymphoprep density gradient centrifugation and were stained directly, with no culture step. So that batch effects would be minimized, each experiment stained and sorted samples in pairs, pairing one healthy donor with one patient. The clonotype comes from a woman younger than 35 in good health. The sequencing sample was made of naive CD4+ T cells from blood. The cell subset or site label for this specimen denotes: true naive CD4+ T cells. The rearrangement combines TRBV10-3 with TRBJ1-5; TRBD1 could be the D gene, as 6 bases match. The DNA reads TGTGCCATCAGTGTGGAACAGGGTGGTCAGCCCCAGCATTTT. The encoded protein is CAISVEQGGQPQHF.